This T cell receptor beta chain emerged from a study of cytomegalovirus exposure and HLA in healthy donors. Study results and caveats: In all likelihood, a cluster of highly shared sequence variants was a sequencing artifact.

CDR1 is SEHNR and CDR2 is FQNEAQ in the germline V gene (reference sequence). CDR3 length equals 16 residues. V dropped 3 bases and J dropped 7 bases, with 19 bases sitting between them. Concerning this clone: Its specificity is not known.

This PCR relied on a set of 60 Vbeta primers and 13 Jbeta primers. Repertoires were generated with immunoSEQ multiplex PCR, while TCRdb's copy carries only in-frame clones and drops some. There are some 180,000 clones in the sample; around 80% occur only once, and around 1.6% lies in the top ten. The specimen was PBMCs. This chain connects TRBV7-9 to TRBJ2-1; D may be TRBD1 (5 bases). The source of this sequence is a man between 18 and 29 years old in good health and CMV-seronegative. For the CDR3, the DNA is TGTGCCAGCAGCTTGGTAGGTGGCCAGGGAAGAAATGAGCAGTTCTTC. Translation gives CASSLVGGQGRNEQFF.